Below, one T cell receptor beta chain is given with its context. What it binds is unknown. Unmatched junction bases numbered 11, after V lost 5 bases and J lost 4 bases. The CDR3 loop spans 16 amino acids. Germline loops: CDR1 SGHTA, CDR2 FQGNSA. This specimen comes from a study of cytomegalovirus exposure and HLA in healthy donors. Looking at the study overall: There were 90 million to 140 million unique TCR beta sequences, drawn from 200 million or so T cells, in an earlier analysis. Study-level points and caveats: A later analysis, which compared TCR beta chains of equal frequency, found the HLA-associated ones more clonally expanded. Later work associated roughly 15,000 TCR beta sequences with HLA alleles at 0.05 false discovery rate.

The PCR ran on 60 Vbeta and 13 Jbeta primers. Sequenced by immunoSEQ multiplex PCR; TCRdb stores in-frame clones only, minus some. The data hold roughly 180,000 clones, with more than 65% observed a single time. The chain has TRBV7-2 and TRBJ1-2; 9 nucleotides line up with TRBD1. The sample comprised PBMCs. The sequence derives from a male donor in good health and CMV-seronegative. CDR3: CASSLHHRDRVYGYTF. In nucleotides, the CDR3 is TGTGCCAGCAGCCTACACCACAGGGACAGGGTCTATGGCTACACCTTC.